This is a list of T cell receptor beta chains from one sample in a study of T cell changes during pregnancy in multiple sclerosis. Sequencing was performed with immunoSEQ multiplex PCR; in TCRdb, only in-frame clones are kept and a portion is missing. The table includes about 80,000 clones, 94% detected once. The sample in question was peripheral blood, obtained in the second trimester of pregnancy. All receptors come from a female donor in good health, enrolled as a control in a pregnancy study. Each CDR3 is given with its conserved first and last residue. Each record gives: D gene, J gene, clone size, V gene, CDR3 protein, CDR3 DNA. A D gene is named only where the DNA matches it firmly. Clone size is shown for a subset of rows, as once, few, many or a class of expanded clone.

>-|TRBJ2-5|once|TRBV2
CASSGSDQETQYF
TGTGCCAGCAGTGGATCAGATCAAGAGACCCAGTACTTC
>TRBD2|TRBJ2-1|-|TRBV5-1
CASSYTGTSGSSEQFF
TGCGCCAGCAGCTACACCGGGACTAGCGGGAGTTCTGAGCAGTTCTTC
>-|TRBJ1-5|-|TRBV7-8
CASSSPGQPQHF
TGTGCCAGCAGCTCCCCGGGGCAGCCCCAGCATTTT
>TRBD1|TRBJ2-7|-|TRBV18
CASSKTGGSTYEQYF
TGTGCCAGCTCAAAGACAGGGGGCTCGACCTACGAGCAGTACTTC
>TRBD1|TRBJ2-1|-|TRBV2
CASSTTARGPSSYNEQFF
TGTGCCAGCAGTACAACGGCCAGGGGGCCGAGCTCCTACAATGAGCAGTTCTTC
>-|TRBJ2-5|-|TRBV19
CASSTILTVYQETQYF
TGTGCCAGTAGTACCATCCTGACAGTTTATCAAGAGACCCAGTACTTC
>-|TRBJ2-3|-|TRBV5-1
CASSSGSSDTQYF
TGCGCCAGCAGCTCGGGGTCATCCGATACGCAGTATTTT
>TRBD2|TRBJ2-1|-|TRBV28
CASSLYRLAGGHNEQFF
TGTGCCAGCAGTTTATATAGGCTAGCGGGAGGACACAATGAGCAGTTCTTC
>-|TRBJ1-1|once|TRBV6-1
CASPNRGGRNTEAFF
TGTGCCAGCCCCAACCGGGGGGGCAGGAACACTGAAGCTTTCTTT
>-|TRBJ1-1|-|TRBV4-1
CASSQDGTEAFF
TGCGCCAGCAGCCAAGACGGCACTGAAGCTTTCTTT
>-|TRBJ2-1|-|TRBV7-2
CASSLYSGPTYNEQFF
TGTGCCAGCAGCTTATACAGCGGGCCTACTTACAATGAGCAGTTCTTC
>-|TRBJ2-5|few|TRBV5-6
CASSLGAGETQYF
TGTGCCAGCAGCTTGGGAGCCGGGGAGACCCAGTACTTC
>TRBD2|TRBJ2-7|-|TRBV27
CASPLAGAREQYF
TGTGCCAGCCCACTGGCGGGAGCGAGGGAGCAGTACTTC
>TRBD2|TRBJ2-1|-|TRBV27
CASSFGTSAYNEQFF
TGTGCCAGCAGTTTTGGGACTAGCGCTTACAATGAGCAGTTCTTC
>TRBD1|TRBJ1-2|-|TRBV28
CASRSTGRNGYTF
TGTGCCAGCAGGTCGACAGGGAGGAACGGCTACACCTTC
>-|TRBJ2-7|-|TRBV27
CASRSPYEQYF
TGTGCCAGCCGTTCCCCTTACGAGCAGTACTTC
>TRBD1|TRBJ1-1|-|TRBV28
CASSPGQGASTEAFF
TGTGCCAGCAGCCCGGGGCAGGGGGCGAGCACTGAAGCTTTCTTT
>-|TRBJ1-6|-|TRBV25-1
CASNRGGSYNSPLHF
TGTGCCAGTAACCGGGGGGGCTCCTATAATTCACCCCTCCACTTT
>-|TRBJ2-7|-|TRBV7-8
CASSPLGSSYEQYF
TGTGCCAGCAGCCCTCTTGGCAGCTCCTACGAGCAGTACTTC